These 13 T cell receptor beta chains originate from one sample sequenced in a study of T-cell reconstitution after alpha-beta-depleted transplantation in children. The authors prepared the TCRbeta library with unique molecular identifiers. TCRdb re-called the PCR reads through MiXCR, storing one row per CDR3 protein. The table includes about 120,000 distinct CDR3 sequences, about a tenth detected once. The sample in question was PBMCs, obtained before TCRalphabeta/CD19-depleted stem cell transplant. All receptors derive from a boy aged 2 to 9 with acute lymphoblastic leukemia, due to receive a stem cell transplant.

This clonotype was counted many times. The rearrangement uses TRBV10-2 and TRBJ1-5; maybe TRBD1 (6 bases). CDR1 and CDR2 from the germline V gene are WSHSY and SAAADI. The CDR3 runs to 16 residues. Trimming took off 6 bases at V and 0 bases at J, with 15 bases between the two ends. CDR3 nucleotides: TGCGCCAGCAGCGGGGGCTGGGTGGATAGCAATCAGCCCCAGCATTTT. Protein sequence: CASSGGWVDSNQPQHF.

The CDR3 spells CSASNGPDSETQYF. The CDR3 DNA follows: TGCAGTGCTAGTAACGGGCCGGACTCGGAGACCCAGTACTTC. V is TRBV20-1 and J is TRBJ2-5, with D possibly TRBD2 on 5 matching bases. V gave up 3 bases and J gave up 5 bases, with 16 bases separating them. The CDR3 totals 14 residues. The germline V gene has CDR1 DFQATT and CDR2 SNEGSKA (reference sequence).

This clonotype was seen at least ten times. This CDR3 reads CASSLEGTEYNEQFF. The CDR3 coding sequence is TGTGCCAGCAGCTTAGAGGGGACAGAGTACAATGAGCAGTTCTTC. V is TRBV7-2 and J is TRBJ2-1, with 7 bases identical to TRBD1. The V segment lost 1 base and the J segment 4 bases; nucleotides outside the gene matches: 4. The CDR3 is 15 residues long. Germline CDR1 and CDR2: SGHTA and FQGNSA.

The V and J genes are TRBV15 and TRBJ2-7; D is undetermined. V gave up 2 bases and J gave up 5 bases, with 10 bases separating them. The CDR3 spans 13 residues. Germline V lookup: CDR1 LNHNV, CDR2 YYDKDF (reference sequence). Here the CDR3 reads CATSRIFSNEQYF. CDR3 in DNA: TGTGCCACCAGCAGAATATTTAGCAACGAGCAGTACTTC.

The table lists this clonotype with a few counts. CDR3 DNA sequence: TGTGCCAGCAGCTTGGGGACTCGAGTTCTAGCTGAAGCTTTCTTT. The encoded protein is CASSLGTRVLAEAFF. The genes are TRBV11-2 and TRBJ1-1, with D perhaps TRBD1 (5 bases). V gave up 3 bases and J gave up 6 bases, with 17 bases separating them. CDR1 is SGHAT, CDR2 FQNNGV, per germline. This CDR3 spans 15 amino acids.

This clonotype has just a few counts. The chain has TRBV20-1 and TRBJ1-2; D is undetermined. Germline V gene sequence: CDR1 DFQATT, CDR2 SNEGSKA (reference sequence). V lost 2 bases, J lost 2 bases, and 3 bases lay in between. The CDR3 contains 11 residues. CDR3 nucleotide sequence: TGCAGTGCTAGAACCAACTATGGCTACACCTTC. It codes for CSARTNYGYTF.

The sample holds many counts of this clonotype. The chain carries TRBV6-1 and TRBJ2-3; D possibly matches TRBD1 or TRBD2 (6 bases each). The CDR3 runs 15 residues. V shed 5 bases and J shed 4 bases, with 16 bases lying between them. Per germline, CDR1 MNHNS and CDR2 SASEGT. CDR3: CASSTIGGVSDTQYF. CDR3 nucleotide sequence: TGTGCCAGCAGTACCATCGGGGGCGTCTCAGATACGCAGTATTTT.

In this sample, this clonotype turned up many times. This chain uses TRBV20-1 with TRBJ2-3; possibly TRBD2 for D (6 bases). The V end lost 2 bases, the J end lost 4 bases, and 10 bases lay between the germline ends. CDR1 and CDR2 from the germline V gene are DFQATT and SNEGSKA (reference sequence). This CDR3 is built from 13 residues. In DNA, the CDR3 is TGCAGTGCTAGACGTTCGGGGGCAGATACGCAGTATTTT. Protein sequence: CSARRSGADTQYF.

This clonotype was seen a handful of times. V and J are TRBV7-2 and TRBJ2-3, with 14 positions matching TRBD2. V shed 5 bases, J shed 3 bases, and the junction held 4 bases outside the gene matches. Germline loops: CDR1 SGHTA, CDR2 FQGNSA. The CDR3 consists of 16 residues. This chain's CDR3 is CASSPGLAGDTDTQYF. The CDR3 DNA sequence: TGTGCCAGCAGCCCGGGACTAGCGGGAGATACAGATACGCAGTATTTT. Combining the CDR3 with reference TRBV7-2 and TRBJ2-3 gives the whole variable domain GAGVSQSPSNKVTEKGKDVELRCDPISGHTALYWYRQSLGQGLEFLIYFQGNSAPDKSGLPSDRFSAERTGGSVSTLTIQRTQQEDSAVYLCASSPGLAGDTDTQYFGPGTRLTVL.

The chain couples TRBV6-5 to TRBJ2-3; 7 bases agree with TRBD2. The CDR3 runs 16 residues. Germline V gene data show CDR1 as MNHEY and CDR2 as SVGAGI. Trimming removed 2 bases from V and 5 bases from J; junction bases left unmatched: 10. CDR3: CASSYNGGTWGDTQYF. The CDR3 DNA is TGTGCCAGCAGTTACAACGGGGGGACCTGGGGAGATACGCAGTATTTT.

This clonotype was recorded at least ten times. In DNA form, the CDR3 reads TGTGCCAGCAGCTTGGCAGCCAGGGTGGGTCAGCCCCAGCATTTT. It yields the protein CASSLAARVGQPQHF. The V gene is TRBV5-6, the J gene TRBJ1-5; maybe TRBD1 (5 bases). V dropped 0 bases and J dropped 6 bases, with 13 bases sitting between them. The CDR3 has 15 residues. Germline V gives CDR1 SGHDT, CDR2 YYEEEE.

V usage is TRBV3-1 and J usage is TRBJ2-4; D gene uncertain. Germline V gene lookup returns CDR1 LGHDT and CDR2 YNNKEL (reference sequence). Trimming removed 1 base from V and 1 base from J, with 8 bases in between. This CDR3 is built from 15 residues. The CDR3 spells CASSQGPGAKNIQYF. CDR3 DNA: TGTGCCAGCAGCCAAGGGCCCGGGGCCAAAAACATTCAGTACTTC.

Only a few counts were recorded for this clonotype. In DNA form, the CDR3 reads TGTGCCAGCAGCTTAGTGTGGGACTCCTCTAAAGCGACTGAAGCTTTCTTT. Translated, it gives CASSLVWDSSKATEAFF. V gene TRBV11-2 combines with J gene TRBJ1-1, with a tentative D call TRBD1 (5 bases). There are 17 residues in the CDR3. V was shortened by 1 base and J by 5 bases, with 20 bases between the two germline ends. Germline V CDR1 and CDR2: SGHAT, FQNNGV.